Listed here are 21 T cell receptor beta chains from one sample, sequenced in a study of monozygotic twins with inflammatory bowel disease. Using the 5' RACE reads, TCRdb records one entry per CDR3 protein without DNA. The table lists about 43,000 distinct CDR3 sequences, with 4% to 6.5% in the top ten. The sequenced sample consisted of blood. The receptors here all came from a human donor with ulcerative colitis or Crohn's disease, or a healthy co-twin of an affected twin (not recorded which).

The rearrangement joins TRBV7-2 to TRBJ2-5; the TRBD1 assignment by TCRdb is unverifiable without DNA. Looked up from germline, CDR1 is SGHTA and CDR2 is FQGNSA. The CDR3 is 15 amino acids. CDR3 in amino acids: CASSSSRARRGTQYF.

This rearrangement joins TRBV20-1 to TRBJ2-3; lacking DNA, the TRBD2 call made by TCRdb goes unchecked. The CDR3 is 15 amino acids. The V gene's germline CDR1 is DFQATT and CDR2 SNEGSKA (reference sequence). The CDR3 sequence: CSAGKPSGGTDTQYF.

The chain couples TRBV5-1 to TRBJ2-5; the D gene TCRdb calls, TRBD1, cannot be checked with no DNA. The CDR3 is 13 residues long. Germline loops: CDR1 SGHRS, CDR2 YFSETQ. CDR3 in amino acids: CASSSTGDETQYF. The full variable domain, completed using reference TRBV5-1 and TRBJ2-5, is KAGVTQTPRYLIKTRGQQVTLSCSPISGHRSVSWYQQTPGQGLQFLFEYFSETQRNKGNFPGRFSGRQFSNSRSEMNVSTLELGDSALYLCASSSTGDETQYFGPGTRLLVL.

The chain is built from TRBV5-1 and TRBJ1-2. The germline V gene has CDR1 SGHRS and CDR2 YFSETQ. This CDR3 region has 14 residues. CDR3 sequence reads: CASSDAGGEYGYTF.

The chain uses TRBV20-1 and TRBJ2-1; TCRdb lists TRBD2, though no DNA is available to test this call. Germline CDR1 is DFQATT and CDR2 is SNEGSKA (reference sequence). The CDR3 is made up of 16 amino acids. CDR3 in amino acids: CSASPAGLAVDNEQFF.

The chain recombines TRBV20-1 with TRBJ2-3. CDR1 is DFQATT, CDR2 SNEGSKA, per germline (reference sequence). The CDR3 length is 14 residues. CDR3 protein: CSASQAWSTDTQYF.

The V gene is TRBV18, the J gene TRBJ2-3; the D gene TCRdb calls, TRBD1, cannot be checked with no DNA. The length of the CDR3 is 15 residues. Germline lookup yields CDR1 KGHSH and CDR2 LQKENI. The CDR3 spells CASSLETGRTDTQYF.

This chain joins TRBV11-2 and TRBJ2-4; TCRdb outputs TRBD2, but without DNA this stays unchecked. Germline V gene lookup returns CDR1 SGHAT and CDR2 FQNNGV. CDR3 length: 19 residues. The CDR3 loop reads CASSRVVLAGAAAKNIQYF. Full variable domain (missing parts from reference TRBV11-2 and TRBJ2-4): EAGVAQSPRYKIIEKRQSVAFWCNPISGHATLYWYQQILGQGPKLLIQFQNNGVVDDSQLPKDRFSAERLKGVDSTLKIQPAKLEDSAVYLCASSRVVLAGAAAKNIQYFGAGTRLSVL.

This chain links TRBV7-7 with TRBJ2-3; the D call from TCRdb, TRBD2, cannot be confirmed without DNA. This CDR3 contains 17 residues. The V gene's germline CDR1 is SSHAT and CDR2 FNYEAQ (reference sequence). CDR3 loop: CASSPSGARGLADTQYF.

The chain joins TRBV10-2 to TRBJ2-7; TCRdb indicates TRBD1, and absent DNA this call remains unverified. This CDR3 contains 16 residues. Germline V gene lookup returns CDR1 WSHSY and CDR2 SAAADI. CDR3 protein: CASTRVHLGGFYEQYF.

V usage is TRBV28 and J usage is TRBJ1-3; TCRdb's D gene call, TRBD1, goes unchecked for lack of DNA. The CDR3 loop spans 14 amino acids. Germline V CDR1 and CDR2: MDHEN, SYDVKM. CDR3 amino acids: CASSPGGSGNTIYF.

The J gene is TRBJ1-2, the V gene TRBV5-1; absent DNA, TCRdb's TRBD1 call cannot be checked. The CDR3 totals 14 residues. Per germline, CDR1 SGHRS and CDR2 YFSETQ. This chain's CDR3 is CASRPDRASEGYTF.

The chain has TRBV5-1 and TRBJ2-2; TCRdb proposes TRBD1, but this gene call is untestable without DNA. The CDR3 is made up of 14 amino acids. CDR1 and CDR2 from the germline V gene are SGHRS and YFSETQ. The CDR3 region is CASSFQGVAGELFF.

The rearrangement links TRBV20-1 to TRBJ2-2; TCRdb calls TRBD2, which cannot be checked without DNA. CDR1 is DFQATT, CDR2 SNEGSKA, per germline (reference sequence). This CDR3 comprises 13 residues. The CDR3 loop reads CSARPLGSGELFF.

The CDR3 reads CASSTNQETQYF. The V and J genes are TRBV7-2 and TRBJ2-5. CDR1 SGHTA and CDR2 FQGNSA come from the germline V gene. This CDR3 region has 12 residues.

The chain combines TRBV4-1 with TRBJ2-4; TCRdb reports TRBD1, a call that lacks DNA to check it against. The CDR3 is 14 residues long. CDR1 and CDR2 from the germline V gene are MGHRA and YSYEKL. Here the CDR3 reads CASSPRTGADIQYF.

The chain links TRBV18 to TRBJ2-3; the TCRdb D gene call, TRBD1, has no DNA to confirm it. Germline assignment: CDR1 KGHSH and CDR2 LQKENI. The CDR3 length is 17 residues. CDR3 in amino acids: CASSPYPIGANADTQYF.

J is TRBJ1-2 and V is TRBV5-1; absent DNA, TCRdb's TRBD1 call cannot be checked. Germline V lookup: CDR1 SGHRS, CDR2 YFSETQ. The CDR3 runs to 13 residues. The chain's CDR3 is CASSSGTGIGYTF. The entire variable domain, with the rest obtained from reference TRBV5-1 and TRBJ1-2, is as follows: KAGVTQTPRYLIKTRGQQVTLSCSPISGHRSVSWYQQTPGQGLQFLFEYFSETQRNKGNFPGRFSGRQFSNSRSEMNVSTLELGDSALYLCASSSGTGIGYTFGSGTRLTVV.

V gene TRBV11-2 combines with J gene TRBJ2-7. This CDR3 comprises 13 residues. Germline-derived CDR1 and CDR2 are SGHAT and FQNNGV. The CDR3 region is CASSLDLRGEQYF.

The chain joins TRBV7-3 to TRBJ2-2; checking the TCRdb D call of TRBD1 is not possible without DNA. Germline V gene sequence: CDR1 SGHTA, CDR2 FQGTGA. The CDR3 runs to 17 residues. CDR3: CASSSKPGQANTGELFF.

The CDR3 reads CASTKGDRAHTEAFF. V gene TRBV3-1 combines with J gene TRBJ1-1. This CDR3 has 15 residues. Germline CDR1 LGHDT, CDR2 YNNKEL (reference sequence).